This T cell receptor (beta chain) stems from a study of shared clonotypes between healthy human individuals. The study, taken as a whole, reports: Approximately 4.9% of naive CD4 clonotypes were shared across several donors.

Produced via immunoSEQ multiplex PCR; TCRdb's table is partial and in-frame only. In the table there are approximately 1.9 million clones, just under 95% of which are singletons. The naive CD8 subset, CD45RO-negative cells positively selected for CCR7, excluded terminally differentiated effector memory CD45RA+ cells. The CDR3 is 17 residues long. V lost 5 bases to trimming and J lost 1 base; unmatched junction nucleotides: 13. Germline V gives CDR1 MDHEN, CDR2 SYDVKM. On this clone: What it recognizes is unknown.

The chain couples TRBV28 to TRBJ2-5; 7 positions agree with TRBD2. Sequenced sample: naive CD8+ T cells from PBMCs. The clonotype comes from a man between 18 and 29 years old in good health. Some clones in this sample may be carry-over from other donors' samples. CDR3 protein: CASSPASTRLAQETQYF. CDR3 nucleotide sequence: TGTGCCAGCAGTCCAGCTTCAACCCGACTAGCCCAAGAGACCCAGTACTTC.